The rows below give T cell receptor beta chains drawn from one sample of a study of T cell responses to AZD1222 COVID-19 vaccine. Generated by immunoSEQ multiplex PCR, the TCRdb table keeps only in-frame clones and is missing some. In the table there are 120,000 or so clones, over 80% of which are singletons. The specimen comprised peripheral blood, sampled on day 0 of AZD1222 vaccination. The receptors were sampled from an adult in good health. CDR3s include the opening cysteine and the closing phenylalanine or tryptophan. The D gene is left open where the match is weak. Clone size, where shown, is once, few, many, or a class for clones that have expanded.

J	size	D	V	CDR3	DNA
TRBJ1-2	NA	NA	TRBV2	CASISLVVDGYTF	TGTGCCAGCATATCCTTGGTGGTCGATGGCTACACCTTC
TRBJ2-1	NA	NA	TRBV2	CARAGAGYNEQFF	TGTGCCAGAGCAGGTGCGGGCTACAATGAGCAGTTCTTC
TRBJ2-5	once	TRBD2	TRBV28	CASSPQLAGGRETQYF	TGTGCCAGCAGTCCCCAACTAGCGGGGGGCCGGGAGACCCAGTACTTC
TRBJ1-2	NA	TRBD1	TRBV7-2	CASSFAPGQGNGYTF	TGTGCCAGCAGCTTTGCCCCGGGACAGGGAAACGGCTACACCTTC
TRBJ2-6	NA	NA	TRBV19	CASSSGAGANVLTF	TGTGCCAGTAGTAGCGGGGCTGGGGCCAACGTCCTGACTTTC
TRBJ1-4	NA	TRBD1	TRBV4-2	CASSPPGGGEKLFF	TGTGCCAGCAGCCCCCCAGGAGGGGGCGAAAAACTGTTTTTT
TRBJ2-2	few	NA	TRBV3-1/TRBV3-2	CASSQVGELFF	TGTGCCAGCAGCCAAGTCGGGGAGCTGTTTTTT
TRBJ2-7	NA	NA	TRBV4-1	CASSLEGVGFDEQYF	TGCGCCAGCAGCCTTGAGGGGGTGGGGTTCGACGAGCAGTACTTC
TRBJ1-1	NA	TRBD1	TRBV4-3	CASSQRDRGHSEAFF	TGCGCCAGCAGCCAAAGGGACAGGGGGCATAGTGAAGCTTTCTTT
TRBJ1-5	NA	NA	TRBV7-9	CASSFGSNQPQHF	TGTGCCAGCAGCTTCGGCAGCAATCAGCCCCAGCATTTT
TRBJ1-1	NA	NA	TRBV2	CASTQGLNTEAFF	TGTGCCAGTACCCAGGGGCTGAACACTGAAGCTTTCTTT
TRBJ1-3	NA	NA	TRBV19	CASSTGQSSGNTIYF	TGTGCCAGTAGTACTGGACAGAGCTCTGGAAACACCATATATTTT
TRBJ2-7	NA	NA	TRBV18	CASSPDTIYEQYF	TGTGCCAGCTCACCGGACACTATCTACGAGCAGTACTTC
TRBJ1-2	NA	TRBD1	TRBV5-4	CASSKATTATGNYGYTF	TGTGCCAGCAGTAAAGCTACCACGGCGACAGGGAACTATGGCTACACCTTC
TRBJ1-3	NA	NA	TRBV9	CASSVDAGTGNTIYF	TGTGCCAGCAGCGTAGATGCAGGGACTGGAAACACCATATATTTT
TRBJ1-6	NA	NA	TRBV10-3	CAISEPQEPNSPLHF	TGTGCCATCAGTGAGCCGCAGGAGCCTAATTCACCCCTCCACTTT
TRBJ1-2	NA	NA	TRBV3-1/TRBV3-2	CASGGQGYGYTF	TGTGCCAGCGGTGGTCAGGGGTATGGCTACACCTTC
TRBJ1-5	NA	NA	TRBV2	CASSSLGGRLSNQPQHF	TGTGCCAGCAGTTCTCTAGGGGGGCGTTTAAGCAATCAGCCCCAGCATTTT
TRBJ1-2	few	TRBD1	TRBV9	CASSVTDRALYGYTF	TGTGCCAGCAGCGTCACGGACAGGGCCCTCTATGGCTACACCTTC
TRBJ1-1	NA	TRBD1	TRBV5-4	CASRLQGANTEAFF	TGTGCCAGCAGGTTGCAGGGGGCGAACACTGAAGCTTTCTTT
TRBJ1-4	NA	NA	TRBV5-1	CASSPTPTNEKLFF	TGCGCCAGCAGCCCCACACCAACTAATGAAAAACTGTTTTTT
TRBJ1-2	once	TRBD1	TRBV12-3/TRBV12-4	CASSRGQNYGYTF	TGTGCCAGCAGCCGGGGACAGAACTATGGCTACACCTTC
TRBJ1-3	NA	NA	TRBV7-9	CASSLVGSGNTIYF	TGTGCCAGCAGCTTAGTCGGGTCTGGAAACACCATATATTTT